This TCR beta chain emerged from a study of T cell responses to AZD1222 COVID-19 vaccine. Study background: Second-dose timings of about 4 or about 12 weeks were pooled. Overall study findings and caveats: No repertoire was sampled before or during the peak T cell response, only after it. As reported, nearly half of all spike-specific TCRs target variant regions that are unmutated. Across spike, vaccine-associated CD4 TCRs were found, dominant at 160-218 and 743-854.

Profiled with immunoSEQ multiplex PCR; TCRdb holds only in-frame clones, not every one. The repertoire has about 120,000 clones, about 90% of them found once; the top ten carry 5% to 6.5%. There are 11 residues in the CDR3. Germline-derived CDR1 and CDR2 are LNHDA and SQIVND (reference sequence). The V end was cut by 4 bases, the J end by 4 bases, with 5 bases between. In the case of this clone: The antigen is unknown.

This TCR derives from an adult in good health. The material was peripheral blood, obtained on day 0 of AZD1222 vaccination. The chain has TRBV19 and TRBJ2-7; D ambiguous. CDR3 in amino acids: CASSTQYEQYF. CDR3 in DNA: TGTGCCAGTAGTACTCAGTACGAGCAGTACTTC.